Below, 29 T cell receptor beta chains from the same sample are listed, as sequenced in a study of blood T cells in healthy people across ages. It was with a sample-barcoded 5' primer and a J-beta primer mix that a second PCR of about 6 to 11 cycles was run. MiXCR was run by TCRdb on the 5' RACE reads, yielding one entry per CDR3 protein. The sample lists roughly 1,700,000 distinct CDR3 sequences; under 30% were seen once. Sequenced material: blood. These receptor sequences come from a woman between 25 and 40 years old in good health.

This clonotype turned up a few times. This chain links TRBV7-2 with TRBJ2-5; 9 nucleotides agree with TRBD1. The CDR3 spans 18 residues. Germline V gives CDR1 SGHTA, CDR2 FQGNSA. V gave up 4 bases and J gave up 1 base; unmatched junction bases: 13. CDR3 protein: CASSSGTGFFQAQETQYF. The CDR3 DNA reads TGTGCCAGCAGCTCCGGGACAGGGTTCTTCCAGGCCCAAGAGACCCAGTACTTC. Based on the CDR3 plus reference TRBV7-2 and TRBJ2-5, the full variable domain is GAGVSQSPSNKVTEKGKDVELRCDPISGHTALYWYRQSLGQGLEFLIYFQGNSAPDKSGLPSDRFSAERTGGSVSTLTIQRTQQEDSAVYLCASSSGTGFFQAQETQYFGPGTRLLVL.

There are many counts of this clonotype. The V call is TRBV20-1, the J call TRBJ1-2, with D unclear. V was trimmed by 4 bases and J by 2 bases, leaving 14 bases between them. The germline V gene encodes CDR1 DFQATT and CDR2 SNEGSKA (reference sequence). The length of the CDR3 is 14 residues. In DNA, the CDR3 is TGCAGTGCTACTTTCTCCATAGGGAACTATGGCTACACCTTC. Translating gives CSATFSIGNYGYTF.

This clonotype has just a few counts. This CDR3 is CSATGPAGYTF. The DNA of the CDR3 is TGCAGTGCTACCGGCCCGGCTGGCTACACCTTC. The chain uses TRBV20-1 and TRBJ1-2; no clear D gene. The CDR3 is made up of 11 amino acids. The germline V gene encodes CDR1 DFQATT and CDR2 SNEGSKA (reference sequence). Trimming cost V 4 bases and J 7 bases, with 10 bases left between them.

This clonotype was observed a handful of times. A read error is possible here, since a much larger clone lies one base away. The V and J genes are TRBV29-1 and TRBJ2-5; possibly TRBD1 for D (6 bases). The DNA end favors TRBJ2-7, so the J call may be wrong. From germline, CDR1 is SQVTM and CDR2 ANQGSEA. This CDR3 has 14 amino acids. CDR3 DNA sequence: TGCAGCGTTGGGCTCCTGACAGGTTGCCACGAGCAGTACTTC. This gives the protein CSVGLLTGCHEQYF.

The chain carries TRBV9 and TRBJ2-1; 11 nucleotides align to TRBD2. Trimming took 3 bases from V and 1 from J; bases not matched to a gene: 9. The CDR3 is 18 residues long. The V gene's germline CDR1 is SGDLS and CDR2 YYNGEE. The chain's CDR3 is CASSAQTSGIRSYNEQFF. The CDR3 DNA reads TGTGCCAGCAGCGCCCAGACTAGCGGGATAAGGTCCTACAATGAGCAGTTCTTC.

The chain uses TRBV12-3 or TRBV12-4 and TRBJ1-2; D ambiguous. Trimming took off 4 bases at V and 4 bases at J, with 10 bases between the two ends. There are 13 residues in the CDR3. The chain's CDR3 is CASSSLVPYGYTF. The CDR3 bases are TGTGCCAGCAGTTCTTTAGTCCCCTATGGCTACACCTTC.

V gene TRBV9 combines with J gene TRBJ2-5; possibly TRBD1 for D (5 bases). Between the trimmed V and J ends, which lost 5 bases and 11 bases, there was a span of 19 bases. The CDR3 has 13 amino acids. Germline values: CDR1 SGDLS, CDR2 YYNGEE. CDR3 sequence reads: CASSPGSGPEQYF. In DNA, the CDR3 is TGTGCCAGCAGTCCAGGGTCTGGTCCTGAGCAGTACTTC.

CDR3 residues: CASKGLVGARTDTQYF. The CDR3, as DNA: TGTGCCAGCAAAGGACTAGTGGGGGCCCGCACAGATACGCAGTATTTT. The gene calls are TRBV6-6 and TRBJ2-3; perhaps TRBD2 as D (7 bases). V lost 7 bases and J lost 1, with 18 bases in between. The CDR3 runs 16 residues. Per germline, CDR1 MNHNY and CDR2 SVGAGI (reference sequence).

Of note for this clonotype: A much larger clone lies one base from this, so it may be a read error. This chain joins TRBV4-3 and TRBJ2-3, with D tentatively TRBD1 (5 bases). CDR1 LGHNA and CDR2 YSLEER come from the germline V gene. The CDR3 totals 16 residues. In nucleotides, the CDR3 is TGCGCCAGCAGCCAAGGCCCTAGTATGGGAACAGGTACGCAGTATTTT. Its translation is CASSQGPSMGTGTQYF.

This chain links TRBV20-1 with TRBJ1-1; the D gene is possibly TRBD1 (5 bases). The CDR3 consists of 16 residues. V gave up 0 bases and J gave up 3 bases, with 17 bases separating them. CDR1 is DFQATT, CDR2 SNEGSKA, per germline (reference sequence). Here the CDR3 reads CSARDFLRGSDTEAFF. Written as DNA, the CDR3 is TGCAGTGCTAGAGATTTCTTAAGGGGTTCGGACACTGAAGCTTTCTTT.

The chain links TRBV7-2 to TRBJ2-4, with TRBD1 identical over 10 bases. Germline trimming cut 3 bases from V and 6 bases from J; bases unmatched to any gene: 14. Per the germline V gene, CDR1 is SGHTA and CDR2 is FQGNSA. The CDR3 is 18 amino acids. CDR3 sequence reads: CASSFLPWGDRGRNIQYF. The CDR3 DNA reads as TGTGCCAGCAGCTTCCTCCCTTGGGGGGACAGGGGTAGAAACATTCAGTACTTC.

This clonotype was found a few times. The V gene is TRBV6-5, the J gene TRBJ2-3, with D possibly being TRBD2 (6 bases). V shed 3 bases and J shed 0 bases, with 10 bases lying between them. The germline V gene has CDR1 MNHEY and CDR2 SVGAGI. The CDR3 is made up of 15 amino acids. The CDR3 nucleotides are TGTGCCAGCAGTTATTTGGGGGGTAGCACAGATACGCAGTATTTT. Its translation: CASSYLGGSTDTQYF.

In nucleotides, the CDR3 is TGTGCCACCGAGGGGGAGTTCAAGCAGTATTTT. It translates to CATEGEFKQYF. The rearrangement joins TRBV28 to TRBJ2-3; weak D call: TRBD1 (6 bases). The germline V gene has CDR1 MDHEN and CDR2 SYDVKM. The CDR3 covers 11 residues. The V gene lost 10 bases and the J gene lost 11 bases, with 16 bases spanning the gap. Drawing the rest from reference TRBV28 and TRBJ2-3, the complete variable domain is DVKVTQSSRYLVKRTGEKVFLECVQDMDHENMFWYRQDPGLGLRLIYFSYDVKMKEKGDIPEGYSVSREKKERFSLILESASTNQTSMYLCATEGEFKQYFGPGTRLTVL.

This clonotype was detected ten times or more. The CDR3 coding sequence is TGTGCCATCAGTGAAGGGGGGGACTATGGCTACACCTTC. It encodes CAISEGGDYGYTF. The J gene is TRBJ1-2, the V gene TRBV10-3, with D possibly matching TRBD1 (6 bases). Trimming shortened V by 3 bases and J by 3 bases, and 8 bases separated the two germline ends. The length of the CDR3 is 13 residues. CDR1 ENHRY and CDR2 SYGVKD come from the germline V gene.

This clonotype turned up a few times. V gene TRBV14 combines with J gene TRBJ1-1; perhaps TRBD1 as D (5 bases). Looked up from germline, CDR1 is SGHDN and CDR2 is FVKESK. Trimming pared 7 bases from V and 2 bases from J, leaving 14 bases between. The CDR3 totals 14 residues. The CDR3 reads CASTARGSNTEAFF. The CDR3 DNA sequence: TGTGCCAGCACCGCCCGGGGGAGTAACACTGAAGCTTTCTTT.

This clonotype was detected only a few times. The chain joins TRBV11-2 to TRBJ2-1, with TRBD2 matching 9 bases. The CDR3 length is 15 residues. V lost 1 base, J lost 6 bases, and 4 bases stayed unmatched. The V gene's germline CDR1 is SGHAT and CDR2 FQNNGV. The CDR3 bases are TGTGCCAGCAGCTTAGTGCGGGAGGGCCCCAATGAGCAGTTCTTC. Its protein is CASSLVREGPNEQFF.

Comment on this clonotype: This may arise from a read error, as a much more abundant clone is one base away. The V gene is TRBV7-2, the J gene TRBJ2-7, with D maybe TRBD2 (5 bases). The germline V gene encodes CDR1 SGHTA and CDR2 FQGNSA. The CDR3 covers 19 residues. CDR3 region: CANSARRLSAEMTSYEQYF. CDR3 DNA: TGTGCCAACAGCGCGCGGCGGCTTAGCGCCGAGATGACATCCTACGAGCAGTACTTC.

The chain carries TRBV7-2 and TRBJ2-5; D is undetermined. Trimming cost V 9 bases and J 7 bases, with 27 bases left between them. The CDR3 sequence is 16 residues long. Germline V gives CDR1 SGHTA, CDR2 FQGNSA. CDR3 residues: CASSLGQRRNPWTQYF. CDR3 DNA: TGTGCCAGTAGCCTGGGCCAGAGGAGAAACCCGTGGACCCAGTACTTC.

J is TRBJ2-3 and V is TRBV27; 8 bases are a match to TRBD2. The germline V gene encodes CDR1 MNHEY and CDR2 SMNVEV (reference sequence). Trimming removed 5 bases from V and 2 bases from J; junction bases left unmatched: 15. The CDR3 sequence is 18 residues long. CDR3 nucleotides: TGTGCCAGCAGTCCCGTCCCCCTAACGGGAGGGAACACAGATACGCAGTATTTT. Translation: CASSPVPLTGGNTDTQYF.

The gene calls are TRBV5-1 and TRBJ1-6; 7 nucleotides match TRBD1. This CDR3 spans 18 amino acids. Per germline, CDR1 SGHRS and CDR2 YFSETQ. The V segment lost 6 bases and the J segment 13 bases; nucleotides outside the gene matches: 25. CDR3 sequence reads: CASIPPSADRDSSKPLHF. The CDR3, as DNA: TGCGCCAGCATCCCGCCTTCCGCCGACCGGGACAGCTCAAAGCCCCTCCACTTT.

This clonotype was observed many times. This chain links TRBV11-3 with TRBJ2-1; a possible D gene is TRBD1 (6 bases). Trimming shortened V by 5 bases and J by 7 bases, and 18 bases separated the two germline ends. Germline lookup yields CDR1 SGHNT and CDR2 YENEEA. The CDR3 is 15 amino acids. CDR3 in amino acids: CASSRPMGAGNEQFF. CDR3 DNA sequence: TGTGCCAGCAGCCGCCCTATGGGGGCAGGGAATGAGCAGTTCTTC.

This clonotype has just a few counts. This chain connects TRBV5-1 to TRBJ1-2; tentatively, D is TRBD1 (5 bases). V lost 8 bases and J 8 bases, leaving 22 bases between the germline ends. The CDR3 runs 14 residues. Looked up from germline, CDR1 is SGHRS and CDR2 is YFSETQ. As DNA, the CDR3 is TGCGCCAGTCAACCGGGACCCCCGAGGAACGGCTACACCTTC. Translation: CASQPGPPRNGYTF.

The chain recombines TRBV6-2 or TRBV6-3 with TRBJ2-3; D gene unclear. Germline V gene lookup returns CDR1 MNHEY and CDR2 SVGEGT. This CDR3 has 15 residues. V gave up 5 bases and J gave up 3 bases, with 15 bases separating them. The CDR3 reads CASSPFLRSTDTQYF. CDR3 in DNA: TGTGCCAGCAGTCCATTCCTGAGGAGTACAGATACGCAGTATTTT.

This clonotype occurred a few times. A read error is possible here, since a much larger clone lies one base away. The chain is built from TRBV2 and TRBJ2-2; D possibly uses TRBD1 or TRBD2 (6 bases each). The germline gives CDR1 SNHLY, CDR2 FYNNEI. The CDR3 spans 15 residues. CDR3 loop: CASGANRGDTGERFF. Written as DNA, the CDR3 is TGTGCCAGCGGGGCAAATCGCGGGGACACCGGGGAGCGGTTTTTT.

At least ten counts were recorded for this clonotype. This chain uses TRBV20-1 with TRBJ2-7, with TRBD1 identical over 8 bases. CDR3 size: 14 residues. With V trimmed by 3 bases and J by 5 bases, 9 bases remained unmatched. CDR1 is DFQATT, CDR2 SNEGSKA, per germline (reference sequence). CDR3 sequence: CSASRSGGRNEQYF. As DNA, the CDR3 is TGCAGTGCTAGCAGATCAGGGGGCAGAAACGAGCAGTACTTC.

This sequence joins TRBV6-6 and TRBJ1-1; TRBD1 might be the D (5 bases). The CDR3 has 13 residues. Germline CDR1 reads MNHNY; CDR2 reads SVGAGI (reference sequence). The V end was cut by 6 bases, the J end by 4 bases, with 12 bases between. The CDR3 is CASRGQVGTEAFF. The CDR3 DNA reads as TGTGCCAGCAGGGGGCAGGTTGGCACTGAAGCTTTCTTT.

V usage is TRBV18 and J usage is TRBJ1-1; weak D call: TRBD1 (6 bases). The V end lost 3 bases, the J end lost 4 bases, and 9 bases lay between the germline ends. The V gene's germline CDR1 is KGHSH and CDR2 LQKENI. The CDR3 length is 13 residues. The CDR3 loop is CASSPWGPTEAFF. CDR3 nucleotides: TGTGCCAGCTCACCGTGGGGGCCCACTGAAGCTTTCTTT.

V usage is TRBV7-3 and J usage is TRBJ2-3, with D perhaps TRBD1 (6 bases). The CDR3 consists of 13 residues. The V gene's germline CDR1 is SGHTA and CDR2 FQGTGA. V lost 6 bases, J lost 5 bases, and 12 bases lay in between. CDR3 amino acids: CASSLRGLDTQYF. CDR3 coding DNA: TGTGCCAGCAGTTTGAGGGGGTTAGATACGCAGTATTTT.

This clonotype was observed many times. The V and J genes are TRBV4-1 and TRBJ2-1; possibly TRBD1 for D (5 bases). V lost 3 bases and J 6 bases, leaving 9 bases between the germline ends. The CDR3 contains 13 residues. From germline, CDR1 is MGHRA and CDR2 YSYEKL. The CDR3 here is CASSHRTTNEQFF. DNA of the CDR3: TGCGCCAGCAGCCATCGGACAACCAATGAGCAGTTCTTC.